This paragraph reports one T cell receptor beta chain. Additional DNA sequences in this sample encode the identical CDR3. Everyone who took part was roughly 18 to 89 years old, and they came from about 25 US areas. Authors' processing steps: Counts of nucleated cells, estimated from reference gene primer amplification, were obtained. Clones were sequenced by immunoSEQ multiplex PCR, and TCRdb holds only the in-frame ones, with some missing. The DNA was the basis for D and trimming; V, J and clone size are from that table. This sample has hundreds of thousands of clones; 88% occur once, and the top ten carry under 2.5%. The sample is drawn from a study of blood T cell repertoires in COVID-19. Background on the study: Material from acute and convalescent COVID-19 was sourced from the United States, Italy and Spain.

The CDR3 has 15 residues. Trimming at V came to 3 bases and at J to 7 bases, leaving 6 bases not matched to a gene. The germline V gene has CDR1 MDHEN and CDR2 SYDVKM. The receptor was derived from a woman between 55 and 75 years old in a cohort exposed to, infected with or recovered from COVID-19 (not recorded which). What was sequenced was PBMCs or T cells enriched from blood (not recorded which). The chain uses TRBV28 and TRBJ1-6, with 7 nucleotides matching TRBD1. In nucleotides, the CDR3 is TGTGCCAGCAGTTTTCTCGACAGGGAGAATTCACCCCTCCACTTT. Amino acids: CASSFLDRENSPLHF.